This is a list of T cell receptor beta chains from one sample in a study of blood T cell repertoires in COVID-19. Sequencing was performed with immunoSEQ multiplex PCR; in TCRdb, only in-frame clones are kept and a portion is missing. The data contain approximately 170,000 clones, about 86% of them singletons. The sequenced sample was PBMCs or T cells enriched from blood (not recorded which). These receptor sequences come from a woman aged 50 to 60 in a cohort exposed to, infected with or recovered from COVID-19 (not recorded which). CDR3s include the opening cysteine and the closing phenylalanine or tryptophan. The order of the fields is D gene, V gene, clone size, J gene, CDR3 protein, CDR3 DNA. D genes are given only for firm matches. Clone sizes are given selectively: once, few, many, or a class where the clone is expanded.

D gene: .; V gene: TRBV24-1; clone size: .; J gene: TRBJ2-7; CDR3 protein: CATSDQGYEQYF; CDR3 DNA: TGTGCCACCAGTGACCAGGGCTACGAGCAGTACTTC
D gene: TRBD1; V gene: TRBV9; clone size: .; J gene: TRBJ1-6; CDR3 protein: CASSTGQASYNSPLHF; CDR3 DNA: TGTGCCAGCAGCACAGGACAGGCCTCCTATAATTCACCCCTCCACTTT
D gene: TRBD2; V gene: TRBV3-1/TRBV3-2; clone size: .; J gene: TRBJ2-1; CDR3 protein: CASSQVLASGGNEQFF; CDR3 DNA: TGTGCCAGCAGCCAAGTTCTGGCTAGCGGGGGAAATGAGCAGTTCTTC
D gene: .; V gene: TRBV11-2; clone size: .; J gene: TRBJ1-3; CDR3 protein: CASSLAFGRGNTIYF; CDR3 DNA: TGTGCCAGCAGCTTAGCTTTTGGGCGCGGAAACACCATATATTTT
D gene: TRBD1; V gene: TRBV5-1; clone size: .; J gene: TRBJ1-1; CDR3 protein: CASSMTGNAEAFF; CDR3 DNA: TGCGCCAGCAGCATGACAGGGAACGCTGAAGCTTTCTTT
D gene: .; V gene: TRBV5-6; clone size: .; J gene: TRBJ2-2; CDR3 protein: CASSPRGGANTGELFF; CDR3 DNA: TGTGCCAGCAGCCCCCGCGGAGGGGCGAACACCGGGGAGCTGTTTTTT
D gene: .; V gene: TRBV24-1; clone size: once; J gene: TRBJ2-5; CDR3 protein: CATSDSVAQETQYF; CDR3 DNA: TGTGCCACCAGTGACTCAGTCGCCCAAGAGACCCAGTACTTC
D gene: TRBD2; V gene: TRBV9; clone size: .; J gene: TRBJ2-1; CDR3 protein: CASSTTSGYYNEQFF; CDR3 DNA: TGTGCCAGCTCAACCACTAGCGGATACTACAATGAGCAGTTCTTC
D gene: TRBD2; V gene: TRBV5-1; clone size: .; J gene: TRBJ2-1; CDR3 protein: CASSPMGLAERNEQFF; CDR3 DNA: TGCGCCAGCAGCCCAATGGGACTAGCGGAGCGGAATGAGCAGTTCTTC
D gene: .; V gene: TRBV3-1/TRBV3-2; clone size: .; J gene: TRBJ1-2; CDR3 protein: CASSLKVTENYGYTF; CDR3 DNA: TGTGCCAGCAGCCTAAAAGTGACAGAAAACTATGGCTACACCTTC
D gene: TRBD1; V gene: TRBV29-1; clone size: .; J gene: TRBJ2-3; CDR3 protein: CSGGTGESTDTQYF; CDR3 DNA: TGCAGTGGGGGGACAGGGGAATCCACAGATACGCAGTATTTT
D gene: .; V gene: TRBV7-2; clone size: .; J gene: TRBJ1-1; CDR3 protein: CASSSEKPGLSEAFF; CDR3 DNA: TGTGCCAGCAGCTCTGAAAAACCCGGACTATCTGAAGCTTTCTTT
D gene: .; V gene: TRBV4-2; clone size: .; J gene: TRBJ2-2; CDR3 protein: CASRRRVAETNTGELFF; CDR3 DNA: TGTGCCAGCAGGCGAAGAGTAGCGGAGACGAACACCGGGGAGCTGTTTTTT
D gene: TRBD1; V gene: TRBV7-3; clone size: .; J gene: TRBJ2-3; CDR3 protein: CASSPRTGTTDTQYF; CDR3 DNA: TGTGCCAGCAGCCCCAGGACAGGAACCACAGATACGCAGTATTTT
D gene: TRBD1; V gene: TRBV28; clone size: .; J gene: TRBJ2-2; CDR3 protein: CASKGQGMNTGELFF; CDR3 DNA: TGTGCCAGCAAGGGACAGGGAATGAACACCGGGGAGCTGTTTTTT
D gene: TRBD2; V gene: TRBV7-2; clone size: .; J gene: TRBJ2-7; CDR3 protein: CASSPDVVAGGREQYF; CDR3 DNA: TGTGCCAGCAGCCCCGATGTGGTAGCGGGGGGGAGGGAGCAGTACTTC
D gene: .; V gene: TRBV10-3; clone size: once; J gene: TRBJ1-5; CDR3 protein: CAISLEEYQPQHF; CDR3 DNA: TGTGCCATCAGTCTCGAGGAGTATCAGCCCCAGCATTTT
D gene: .; V gene: TRBV5-1; clone size: .; J gene: TRBJ1-3; CDR3 protein: CASSQEGNIDSGNTIYF; CDR3 DNA: TGCGCCAGCAGCCAGGAGGGGAATATAGACTCTGGAAACACCATATATTTT
D gene: .; V gene: TRBV5-1; clone size: .; J gene: TRBJ2-1; CDR3 protein: CASSLEGHNNEQFF; CDR3 DNA: TGCGCCAGCAGCTTGGAGGGACATAACAATGAGCAGTTCTTC
D gene: .; V gene: TRBV11-2; clone size: .; J gene: TRBJ1-5; CDR3 protein: CASSFWGVNQPQHF; CDR3 DNA: TGTGCCAGCAGCTTCTGGGGGGTCAATCAGCCCCAGCATTTT
D gene: TRBD1; V gene: TRBV19; clone size: .; J gene: TRBJ1-4; CDR3 protein: CASSLRGNEKLFF; CDR3 DNA: TGTGCCAGTAGTCTCAGGGGGAATGAAAAACTGTTTTTT
D gene: .; V gene: TRBV9; clone size: .; J gene: TRBJ1-1; CDR3 protein: CASSSSTGSTEAFF; CDR3 DNA: TGTGCCAGCAGCTCATCAACCGGGAGCACTGAAGCTTTCTTT
D gene: .; V gene: TRBV19; clone size: once; J gene: TRBJ1-1; CDR3 protein: CASSTVLNTEAFF; CDR3 DNA: TGTGCCAGTAGTACGGTCTTGAACACTGAAGCTTTCTTT
D gene: .; V gene: TRBV6-5; clone size: .; J gene: TRBJ2-7; CDR3 protein: CASRPTGMVYEQYF; CDR3 DNA: TGTGCCAGCAGACCCACAGGGATGGTGTACGAGCAGTACTTC
D gene: TRBD2; V gene: TRBV12-5; clone size: once; J gene: TRBJ2-1; CDR3 protein: CASGSGLAGSRDEQFF; CDR3 DNA: TGTGCTAGTGGTTCAGGACTAGCGGGTTCTAGGGATGAGCAGTTCTTC
D gene: .; V gene: TRBV18; clone size: .; J gene: TRBJ2-5; CDR3 protein: CASSPQGRGQETQYF; CDR3 DNA: TGTGCCAGCTCACCGCAGGGGAGGGGCCAAGAGACCCAGTACTTC
D gene: .; V gene: TRBV5-1; clone size: .; J gene: TRBJ1-1; CDR3 protein: CASSLSGPTEAFF; CDR3 DNA: TGCGCCAGCAGCTTGTCAGGGCCCACTGAAGCTTTCTTT
D gene: .; V gene: TRBV7-6; clone size: .; J gene: TRBJ2-1; CDR3 protein: CASSPGPGSYNEQFF; CDR3 DNA: TGTGCCAGCAGCCCGGGTCCGGGCTCCTACAATGAGCAGTTCTTC
D gene: .; V gene: TRBV30; clone size: .; J gene: TRBJ1-1; CDR3 protein: CAWSLETEAFF; CDR3 DNA: TGTGCCTGGAGTTTAGAGACTGAAGCTTTCTTT
D gene: TRBD1; V gene: TRBV24-1; clone size: .; J gene: TRBJ1-5; CDR3 protein: CATSDTGQGHNQPQHF; CDR3 DNA: TGTGCCACCAGTGACACCGGACAGGGACACAATCAGCCCCAGCATTTT
D gene: .; V gene: TRBV14; clone size: few; J gene: TRBJ1-1; CDR3 protein: CASSQQLTRQKEAFF; CDR3 DNA: TGTGCCAGCAGCCAGCAACTTACACGACAGAAAGAAGCTTTCTTT
D gene: .; V gene: TRBV4-2; clone size: .; J gene: TRBJ1-1; CDR3 protein: CASSQVPGATEAFF; CDR3 DNA: TGTGCCAGCAGCCAAGTCCCAGGGGCCACTGAAGCTTTCTTT
D gene: TRBD1; V gene: TRBV13; clone size: once; J gene: TRBJ2-2; CDR3 protein: CASSLGRGSTGELFF; CDR3 DNA: TGTGCCAGCAGCTTAGGCAGGGGGAGCACCGGGGAGCTGTTTTTT
D gene: .; V gene: TRBV19; clone size: .; J gene: TRBJ2-2; CDR3 protein: CASSIQGITNTGELFF; CDR3 DNA: TGTGCCAGTAGTATCCAGGGGATAACGAACACCGGGGAGCTGTTTTTT